The 2 T cell receptor beta chains listed next were all sequenced from one sample in a study of Graves' ophthalmopathy and Graves' hyperthyroidism listed by TCRdb under 2018. The listed sequencing device is Illumina HiSeq 2000. TCR beta CDR3 regions were amplified from RNA transcripts for repertoire sequencing. A first-round RT-PCR used HTBI primers with the Qiagen OneStep RT-PCR kit, followed by a second-round multiplex PCR, size selection and purification. Clones were called with MiXCR by TCRdb after fastp trimmed the public reads at Q25, and only in-frame beta chains were retained. A single entry per CDR3 protein holds the most common genes and DNA from its merged rows. Counted in this sample were 260,000 or so distinct CDR3 sequences; around 45% of them appeared once. Around half of the sample is held by the ten biggest clonotypes. Material: peripheral blood. The receptors stem from an adult man with Graves' ophthalmopathy.

This clonotype was found a few times. This chain links TRBV29-1 with TRBJ1-1; D not resolved. Germline V gene sequence: CDR1 SQVTM, CDR2 ANQGSEA. The CDR3 contains 13 residues. The V end lost 6 bases, the J end lost 5 bases, and 16 bases lay between the germline ends. CDR3 in DNA: TGCAGCGTAATTGATTCGGGCGGGACTGAAGCTTTCTTT. It codes for CSVIDSGGTEAFF.

V usage is TRBV9 and J usage is TRBJ1-2; 7 nucleotides match TRBD1. Germline loops: CDR1 SGDLS, CDR2 YYNGEE. The CDR3 contains 16 residues. V trimming: 0 bases; J trimming: 7 bases; junction bases outside the gene matches: 12. Here the CDR3 DNA reads TGTGCCAGCAGCGTAGAGGCGAGGGAGGGGGCCGGTGGCTACACCTTC. It yields the protein CASSVEAREGAGGYTF.